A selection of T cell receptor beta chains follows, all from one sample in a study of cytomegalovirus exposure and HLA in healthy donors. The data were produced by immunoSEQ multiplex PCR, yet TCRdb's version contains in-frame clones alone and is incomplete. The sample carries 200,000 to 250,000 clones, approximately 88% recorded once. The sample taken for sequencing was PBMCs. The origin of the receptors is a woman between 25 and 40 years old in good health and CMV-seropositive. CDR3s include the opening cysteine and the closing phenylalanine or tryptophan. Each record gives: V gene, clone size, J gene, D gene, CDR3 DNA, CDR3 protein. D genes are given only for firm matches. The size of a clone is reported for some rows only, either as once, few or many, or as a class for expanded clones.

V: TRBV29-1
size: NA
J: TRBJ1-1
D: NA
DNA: TGCAGCGTTGGGGCAGGGTACACTGAAGCTTTCTTT
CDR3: CSVGAGYTEAFF

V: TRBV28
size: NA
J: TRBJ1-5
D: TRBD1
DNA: TGTGCCAGCAGTCCGTACCAGGACAGGGGTAGCAATCAGCCCCAGCATTTT
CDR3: CASSPYQDRGSNQPQHF

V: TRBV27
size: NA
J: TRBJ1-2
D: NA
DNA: TGTGCCAGCAGTTCCGCAGGAGAGGATGGCTACACCTTC
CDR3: CASSSAGEDGYTF

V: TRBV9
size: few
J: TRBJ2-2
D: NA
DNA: TGTGCCAGCAGCGTAGGGGGACTTCGCACCGGGGAGCTGTTTTTT
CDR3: CASSVGGLRTGELFF

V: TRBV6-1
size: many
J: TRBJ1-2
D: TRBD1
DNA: TGTGCCAGCAGTACGGACAGGGACACTAACTATGGCTACACCTTC
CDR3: CASSTDRDTNYGYTF

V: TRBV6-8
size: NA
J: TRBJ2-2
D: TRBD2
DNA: TGTGCCAGCAGAGTAGCGGGAGGGGAAATTGGCACCGGGGAGCTGTTTTTT
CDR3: CASRVAGGEIGTGELFF

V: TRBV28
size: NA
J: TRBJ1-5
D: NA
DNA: TGTGCCAGCAGGGGGATTCAGGGGATCAATCAGCCCCAGCATTTT
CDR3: CASRGIQGINQPQHF

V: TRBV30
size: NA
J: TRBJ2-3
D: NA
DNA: TGTGCCTGGAGTCCCACAGATACGCAGTATTTT
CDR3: CAWSPTDTQYF

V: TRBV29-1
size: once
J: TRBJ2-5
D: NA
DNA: TGCAGCGTTGCAGAATCCTATGGGTCTCAAGAGACCCAGTACTTC
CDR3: CSVAESYGSQETQYF

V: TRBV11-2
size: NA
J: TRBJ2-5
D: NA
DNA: TGTGCCAGCAGCTCTGCCTCCGGGGGGACCCAGTACTTC
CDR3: CASSSASGGTQYF

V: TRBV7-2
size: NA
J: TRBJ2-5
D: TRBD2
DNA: TGTGCCAGCAGCTTAGGAGGACCGGGACTAGCGGGTCAAGAGACCCAGTACTTC
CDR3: CASSLGGPGLAGQETQYF

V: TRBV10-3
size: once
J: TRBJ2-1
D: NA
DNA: TGTGCCATCAGTGGCTGGGCACCCCTAAGCTCCTACAATGAGCAGTTCTTC
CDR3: CAISGWAPLSSYNEQFF

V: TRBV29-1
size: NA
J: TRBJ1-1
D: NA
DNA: TGCAGCGTTGTTGGACAACAGAACACTGAAGCTTTCTTT
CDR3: CSVVGQQNTEAFF

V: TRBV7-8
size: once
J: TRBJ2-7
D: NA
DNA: TGTGCCAGCAGCTTACTCTCCGAGCAGTACTTC
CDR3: CASSLLSEQYF

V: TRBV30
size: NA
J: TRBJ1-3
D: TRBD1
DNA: TGTGCCTGGAGTCCACGGTTTCCGGGACAGCCTGGAAACACCATATATTTT
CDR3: CAWSPRFPGQPGNTIYF

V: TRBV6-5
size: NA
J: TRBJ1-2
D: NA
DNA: TGTGCCAGCAGTTACTCGACAGTGGGCGGCGGCTATGGCTACACCTTC
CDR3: CASSYSTVGGGYGYTF

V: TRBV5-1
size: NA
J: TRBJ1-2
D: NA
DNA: TGCGCCAGCAGCCCCATCGCGATGGTGGACTATGGCTACACCTTC
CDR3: CASSPIAMVDYGYTF

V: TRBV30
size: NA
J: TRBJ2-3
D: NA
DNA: TGTGCCTGGACTACGGTAGGGGGTACGCAGTATTTT
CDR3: CAWTTVGGTQYF

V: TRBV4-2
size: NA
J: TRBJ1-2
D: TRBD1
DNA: TGTGCCAGCAGCCAAGGCCGTCGACAGGGAACGAATGGCTACACCTTC
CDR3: CASSQGRRQGTNGYTF

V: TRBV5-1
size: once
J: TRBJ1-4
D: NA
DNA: TGCGCCAGCAGCCCCGGGGGAGGCCTCAATGAAAAACTGTTTTTT
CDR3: CASSPGGGLNEKLFF

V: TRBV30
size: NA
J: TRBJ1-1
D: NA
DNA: TGTGCCTGGGGGGATACCGGGGAAGCTTTCTTT
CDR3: CAWGDTGEAFF

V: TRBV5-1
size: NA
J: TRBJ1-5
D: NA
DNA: TGCGCCAGCAGCTTGGCAGGAGTTAATCAGCCCCAGCATTTT
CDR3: CASSLAGVNQPQHF

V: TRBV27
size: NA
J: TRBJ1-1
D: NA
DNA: TGTGCCAGCAGCCCCCTCTTCGCAACAGGGATGATGAACACTGAAGCTTTCTTT
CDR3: CASSPLFATGMMNTEAFF

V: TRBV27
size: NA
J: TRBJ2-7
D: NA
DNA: TGTGCCAGCAGTTTAAGAGGGGGGAGCCACTACGAGCAGTACTTC
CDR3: CASSLRGGSHYEQYF

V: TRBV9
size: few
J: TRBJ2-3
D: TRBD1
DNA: TGTGCCAGTGATACAGGGGTACGCACAGATACGCAGTATTTT
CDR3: CASDTGVRTDTQYF